The 18 T cell receptor beta chains below were found in one sample sequenced in a study of T cell responses to AZD1222 COVID-19 vaccine. Libraries were prepared by immunoSEQ multiplex PCR; TCRdb keeps only in-frame clonotypes and omits some of them. The profile shows about 94,000 clones, around 85% of them singletons. Material: peripheral blood, obtained 28 days after the second AZD1222 dose. The receptors were gathered from an adult who received the AZD1222 COVID-19 vaccine.

In the case of this clone: Compared with germline, one end of the junction differs, possibly owing to a read error. The J gene is TRBJ1-2, the V gene TRBV27; 10 nucleotides line up with TRBD1. This CDR3 has 14 amino acids. CDR1 and CDR2 (germline): MNHEY, SMNVEV (reference sequence). In DNA form, the CDR3 reads TGTGCCAGCAGTGTATCCGGGACAGGGGCTGGCTACACCTTC. It specifies CASSVSGTGAGYTF.

The J gene is TRBJ2-2, the V gene TRBV4-2, with TRBD2 matching over 14 bases. Germline values: CDR1 LGHNA, CDR2 YNFKEQ. This CDR3 contains 17 residues. J gave up 4 bases and V 0 bases, and 1 base lay outside the gene matches. The CDR3 region has the DNA TGTGCCAGCAGCCAAGAGGGACTAGCGGGAGTCACCGGGGAGCTGTTTTTT. Translation gives CASSQEGLAGVTGELFF.

The chain joins TRBV27 to TRBJ1-2; possible D gene TRBD1, 5 bases. V was cut by 1 base and J by 0 bases, with 9 bases left in between. The germline V gene has CDR1 MNHEY and CDR2 SMNVEV (reference sequence). The CDR3 extends over 15 amino acids. The DNA of the CDR3 is TGTGCCAGCAGTTTATTCCGGGGCGCTAACTATGGCTACACCTTC. Residues: CASSLFRGANYGYTF.

This clone occurred once. The chain carries TRBV6-4 and TRBJ2-2; TRBD2 might be the D (7 bases). Deletions cut 5 bases from V and 4 bases from J, with 17 bases between. The CDR3 contains 16 residues. The germline CDR1 and CDR2 sequences are MRHNA and SNTAGT. CDR3 sequence reads: CASSPLAGASTGELFF. Here the CDR3 DNA reads TGTGCCAGCAGTCCCCTCGCGGGGGCAAGCACCGGGGAGCTGTTTTTT.

The J gene is TRBJ2-7, the V gene TRBV2, with 7 nucleotides matching TRBD2. The V gene's germline CDR1 is SNHLY and CDR2 FYNNEI. CDR3 size: 18 residues. V was pared by 2 bases and J by 2 bases, with 15 bases of the junction left unmatched. This CDR3 reads CASSERPGGRKIPYEQYF. The DNA for the CDR3 is TGTGCCAGCAGTGAACGACCGGGGGGTAGGAAGATCCCCTACGAGCAGTACTTC. Full variable domain (rest looked up from reference TRBV2 and TRBJ2-7): EPEVTQTPSHQVTQMGQEVILRCVPISNHLYFYWYRQILGQKVEFLVSFYNNEISEKSEIFDDQFSVERPDGSNFTLKIRSTKLEDSAMYFCASSERPGGRKIPYEQYFGPGTRLTVT.

The chain employs TRBV19 and TRBJ2-5, with D perhaps TRBD1 (5 bases). The germline gives CDR1 LNHDA, CDR2 SQIVND (reference sequence). V lost 1 base and J lost 9, with 12 bases in between. The CDR3 spans 13 residues. CDR3 region: CASSIVGVGAQYF. CDR3 DNA: TGTGCCAGTAGTATAGTAGGGGTTGGGGCCCAGTACTTC. The entire variable domain, with the rest obtained from reference TRBV19 and TRBJ2-5, is as follows: DGGITQSPKYLFRKEGQNVTLSCEQNLNHDAMYWYRQDPGQGLRLIYYSQIVNDFQKGDIAEGYSVSREKKESFPLTVTSAQKNPTAFYLCASSIVGVGAQYFGPGTRLLVL.

The chain is built from TRBV7-2 and TRBJ2-1; D is possibly TRBD1 (6 bases). Germline V CDR1 and CDR2: SGHTA, FQGNSA. Trimming left V 7 bases short and J 8 bases short, with 21 bases between. The CDR3 has 15 amino acids. The CDR3 protein is CASTRQTGTGDEQFF. The CDR3 nucleotides read TGTGCCAGCACCCGCCAGACAGGAACCGGCGATGAGCAGTTCTTC.

This chain uses TRBV21-1 with TRBJ1-4. TRBV21-1 constitutes a pseudogene. CDR3 length equals 19 residues. CDR3 nucleotide sequence: TGTGCCAGCAGCAAATCGGACCTGGGACCTCCGAACACTAATGAAAAACTGTTTTTT. Protein sequence: CASSKSDLGPPNTNEKLFF.

This sequence joins TRBV13 and TRBJ2-1, with 10 bases matching TRBD1. With V trimmed by 1 base and J by 7 bases, 4 bases remained unmatched. The CDR3 is 15 amino acids. Germline V gene sequence: CDR1 PRHDT, CDR2 FYEKMQ (reference sequence). The DNA for the CDR3 is TGTGCCAGCAGCTTAGAAGGGACAGGGGATAATGAGCAGTTCTTC. It is translated as CASSLEGTGDNEQFF.

V is TRBV3-1 (or the pseudogene TRBV3-2) and J is TRBJ2-1; D call uncertain. Germline V gives CDR1 LGHDT, CDR2 YNNKEL (reference sequence). Trimming pared 4 bases from V and 4 bases from J, leaving 5 bases between. The CDR3 loop spans 12 amino acids. CDR3 sequence reads: CASSLRYNEQFF. The CDR3 DNA reads as TGTGCCAGCAGCCTTAGGTACAATGAGCAGTTCTTC.

The chain combines TRBV12-5 with TRBJ2-3; D ambiguous. Germline V gene sequence: CDR1 LGHNT, CDR2 FRNRAP. V lost 0 bases and J 1 base, leaving 2 bases between the germline ends. This CDR3 is built from 13 residues. The CDR3 DNA reads as TGTGCTAGTGGTTTGGTAGGCACAGATACGCAGTATTTT. It yields the protein CASGLVGTDTQYF.

This clone was detected only once. This chain links TRBV2 with TRBJ2-5, with a tentative D call TRBD2 (6 bases). The germline CDR1 and CDR2 sequences are SNHLY and FYNNEI. The CDR3 is 13 residues long. V lost 6 bases and J 5 bases, leaving 13 bases between the germline ends. The CDR3 loop reads CASSRTMGETQYF. CDR3 bases: TGTGCCAGCAGCCGGACTATGGGGGAGACCCAGTACTTC.

This chain joins TRBV5-6 and TRBJ2-7; unclear D gene. The V gene's germline CDR1 is SGHDT and CDR2 YYEEEE. The CDR3 has 14 amino acids. V lost 1 base, J lost 1 base, and 9 bases lay in between. CDR3 sequence reads: CASSLTVSSYEQYF. The CDR3 nucleotides read TGTGCCAGCAGCTTGACAGTTTCATCCTACGAGCAGTACTTC.

The genes are TRBV12-5 and TRBJ2-1, with 8 bases lining up with TRBD1. The CDR3 runs 16 residues. Germline V gene lookup returns CDR1 LGHNT and CDR2 FRNRAP. J gave up 0 bases and V 0 bases, and 1 base lay outside the gene matches. CDR3 sequence reads: CASGLVTGGSYNEQFF. CDR3 DNA sequence: TGTGCTAGTGGTTTGGTCACAGGGGGCTCCTACAATGAGCAGTTCTTC.

The gene calls are TRBV3-1 (or the pseudogene TRBV3-2) and TRBJ2-1; D gene ambiguous. CDR1 and CDR2 from the germline V gene are LGHDT and YNNKEL (reference sequence). This CDR3 has 13 residues. V lost 0 bases to trimming and J lost 9 bases, with 9 bases between them. The CDR3 nucleotides read TGTGCCAGCAGCCAAGATCTTCTGGGTGAGCAGTTCTTC. It specifies CASSQDLLGEQFF.

The CDR3 DNA follows: TGTGCCAGCCCGTCCGGGGGAGGGGAGGGCACTGAAGCTTTCTTT. It is translated as CASPSGGGEGTEAFF. This chain joins TRBV28 and TRBJ1-1, with TRBD1 as a possible D gene (5 bases). Germline lookup yields CDR1 MDHEN and CDR2 SYDVKM. V shed 8 bases and J shed 4 bases, with 20 bases lying between them. This CDR3 has 15 amino acids. The variable domain in full, completed from reference TRBV28 and TRBJ1-1, reads DVKVTQSSRYLVKRTGEKVFLECVQDMDHENMFWYRQDPGLGLRLIYFSYDVKMKEKGDIPEGYSVSREKKERFSLILESASTNQTSMYLCASPSGGGEGTEAFFGQGTRLTVV.

CDR3 amino acids: CASSLAGGENTGELFF. The DNA of the CDR3 is TGTGCCAGCAGCTTGGCAGGTGGGGAGAACACCGGGGAGCTGTTTTTT. V is TRBV7-6 and J is TRBJ2-2; no clear D. The CDR3 length is 16 residues. The germline V and J ends were trimmed by 3 bases and 1 base, with 12 bases remaining between them. The germline CDR1 and CDR2 sequences are SGHVS and FNYEAQ. Full variable domain (rest looked up from reference TRBV7-6 and TRBJ2-2): GAGVSQSPRYKVTKRGQDVALRCDPISGHVSLYWYRQALGQGPEFLTYFNYEAQQDKSGLPNDRFSAERPEGSISTLTIQRTEQRDSAMYRCASSLAGGENTGELFFGEGSRLTVL.

This sequence joins TRBV2 and TRBJ1-3; tentatively, D is TRBD1 (6 bases). V lost 2 bases and J lost 3, with 8 bases in between. The germline CDR1 and CDR2 sequences are SNHLY and FYNNEI. This CDR3 comprises 14 residues. The CDR3 sequence: CASSENRVGNTIYF. The DNA for the CDR3 is TGTGCCAGCAGTGAAAACAGGGTTGGAAACACCATATATTTT.